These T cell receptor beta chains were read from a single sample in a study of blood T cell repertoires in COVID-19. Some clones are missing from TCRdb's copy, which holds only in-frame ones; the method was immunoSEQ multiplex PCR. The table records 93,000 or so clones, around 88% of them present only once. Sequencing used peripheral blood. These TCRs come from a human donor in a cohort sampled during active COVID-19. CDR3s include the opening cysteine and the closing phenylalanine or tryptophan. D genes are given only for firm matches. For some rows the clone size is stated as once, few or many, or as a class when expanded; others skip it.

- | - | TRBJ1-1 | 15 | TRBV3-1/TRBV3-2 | CASSQVPRGETEAFF | TGTGCCAGCAGCCAAGTCCCCAGGGGTGAGACTGAAGCTTTCTTT
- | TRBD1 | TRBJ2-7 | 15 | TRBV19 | CASSIDRGLAYEQYF | TGTGCCAGTAGTATCGACAGGGGGCTGGCCTACGAGCAGTACTTC
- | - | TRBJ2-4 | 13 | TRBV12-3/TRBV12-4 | CASSFGTGNIQYF | TGTGCCAGCAGTTTCGGTACAGGAAACATTCAGTACTTC
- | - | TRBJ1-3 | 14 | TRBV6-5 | CASRTQLTAAPRVF | TGTGCCAGCCGCACCCAACTCACGGCGGCTCCGCGAGTTTTT
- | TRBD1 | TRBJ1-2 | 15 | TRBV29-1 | CSAVDGQGAFYGYTF | TGCAGCGCTGTCGACGGACAGGGGGCTTTCTATGGCTACACCTTC
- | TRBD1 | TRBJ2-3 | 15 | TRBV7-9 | CASSHRGMGTDTQYF | TGTGCCAGCAGCCACAGGGGCATGGGCACAGATACGCAGTATTTT
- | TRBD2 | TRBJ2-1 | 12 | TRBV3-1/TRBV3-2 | CASSQETGTSFF | TGTGCCAGCAGCCAAGAGACCGGGACTAGCTTCTTC
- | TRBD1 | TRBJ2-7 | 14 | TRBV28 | CASRSRGTAYEQYF | TGTGCCAGCAGATCAAGGGGGACAGCCTACGAGCAGTACTTC
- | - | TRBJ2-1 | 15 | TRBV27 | CASSVGPSGRNEQFF | TGTGCCAGCTCAGTTGGGCCCTCAGGAAGGAATGAGCAGTTCTTC
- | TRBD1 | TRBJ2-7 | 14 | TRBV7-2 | CASSRPGTGYEQYF | TGTGCCAGCAGCCGTCCCGGGACAGGTTACGAGCAGTACTTC
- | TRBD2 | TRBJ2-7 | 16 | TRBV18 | CASSDPGLAGTYEQYF | TGTGCCAGCTCAGACCCCGGACTAGCGGGCACCTACGAGCAGTACTTC
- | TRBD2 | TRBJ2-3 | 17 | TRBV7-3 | CASSLFGRGVGENTQYF | TGTGCCAGCAGCTTATTCGGGCGGGGGGTCGGCGAAAATACGCAGTATTTT
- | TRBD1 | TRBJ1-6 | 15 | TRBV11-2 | CASSVGTAYNSPLHF | TGTGCCAGCAGCGTAGGGACAGCTTATAATTCACCCCTCCACTTT
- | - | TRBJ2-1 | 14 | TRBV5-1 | CASSLEDTYNEQFF | TGCGCCAGCAGCTTGGAAGACACCTACAATGAGCAGTTCTTC
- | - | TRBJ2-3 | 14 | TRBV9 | CASSDRLSTDTQYF | TGTGCCAGCAGCGACCGACTGAGCACAGATACGCAGTATTTT
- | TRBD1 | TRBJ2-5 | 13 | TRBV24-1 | CATSEDRASTQYF | TGTGCCACCAGTGAGGACAGGGCTTCGACCCAGTACTTC
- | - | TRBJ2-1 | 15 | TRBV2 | CASTFRGAPYNEQFF | TGTGCCAGCACATTTCGGGGGGCCCCCTACAATGAGCAGTTCTTC
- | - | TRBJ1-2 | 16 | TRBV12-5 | CASGLDPGVPRYGYTF | TGTGCTAGTGGTTTGGACCCAGGGGTTCCCCGCTATGGCTACACCTTC
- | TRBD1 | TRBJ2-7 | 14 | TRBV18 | CASSPARGLYEQYF | TGTGCCAGCTCACCGGCCAGGGGGCTCTACGAGCAGTACTTC
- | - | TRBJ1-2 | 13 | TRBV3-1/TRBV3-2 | CASSRSGVGGYTF | TGTGCCAGCAGCAGATCAGGGGTGGGAGGCTACACCTTC
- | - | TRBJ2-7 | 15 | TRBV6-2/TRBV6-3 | CASSSDLGGYNEQYF | TGTGCCAGCAGTTCGGATTTAGGAGGGTACAACGAGCAGTACTTC
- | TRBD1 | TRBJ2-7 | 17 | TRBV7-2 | CASSIRGGRRGLYEQYF | TGTGCCAGCAGCATTAGAGGTGGGCGCAGGGGGCTCTACGAGCAGTACTTC
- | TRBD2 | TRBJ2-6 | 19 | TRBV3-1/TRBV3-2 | CASSQEALAGGPGANVLTF | TGTGCCAGCAGCCAAGAGGCTCTAGCGGGGGGGCCTGGGGCCAACGTCCTGACTTTC
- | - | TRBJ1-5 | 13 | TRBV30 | CAWKQGERQPQHF | TGTGCCTGGAAACAGGGAGAGCGGCAGCCCCAGCATTTT
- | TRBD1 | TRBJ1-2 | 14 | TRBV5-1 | CASSLDRGYDGYTF | TGCGCCAGCAGCTTGGACAGGGGGTATGATGGCTACACCTTC
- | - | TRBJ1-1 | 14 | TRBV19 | CASTRGEVNTEAFF | TGTGCCAGTACAAGAGGAGAGGTGAACACTGAAGCTTTCTTT
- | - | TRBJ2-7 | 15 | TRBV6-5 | CASKISPAGSYEQYF | TGTGCCAGCAAAATCAGTCCTGCAGGTTCCTACGAGCAGTACTTC
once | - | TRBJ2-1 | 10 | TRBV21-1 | CAQGGNEQFF | TGTGCCCAGGGGGGTAATGAGCAGTTCTTC
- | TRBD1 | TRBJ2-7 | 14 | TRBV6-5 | CASSYSGGGDEQYF | TGTGCCAGCAGTTACTCAGGGGGCGGAGACGAGCAGTACTTC
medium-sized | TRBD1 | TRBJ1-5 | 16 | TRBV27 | CASSPGTGISNQPQHF | TGTGCCAGCAGCCCCGGGACAGGGATCAGCAATCAGCCCCAGCATTTT
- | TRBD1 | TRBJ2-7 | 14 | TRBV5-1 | CASSLGGGPSEQYF | TGCGCCAGCAGCTTGGGAGGGGGCCCCAGCGAGCAGTACTTC
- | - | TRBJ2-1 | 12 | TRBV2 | CASSTNTPEQFF | TGTGCCAGCTCTACCAATACCCCTGAGCAGTTCTTC
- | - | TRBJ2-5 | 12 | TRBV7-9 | CASSLDSGTQYF | TGTGCCAGCAGCTTAGATAGCGGGACCCAGTACTTC
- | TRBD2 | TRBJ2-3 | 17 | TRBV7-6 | CASSSLAGGESTDTQYF | TGTGCCAGCAGCTCACTAGCGGGAGGGGAAAGCACAGATACGCAGTATTTT
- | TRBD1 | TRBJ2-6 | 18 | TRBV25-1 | CASSDAGTGTSGANVLTF | TGTGCCAGCAGTGACGCCGGGACAGGGACCTCTGGGGCCAACGTCCTGACTTTC
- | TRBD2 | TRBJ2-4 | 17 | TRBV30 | CAWSPGLAGASGSALYF | TGTGCCTGGAGTCCAGGACTAGCGGGGGCTTCAGGGTCGGCTCTGTACTTC
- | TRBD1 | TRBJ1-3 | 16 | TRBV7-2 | CASSLSQGGSGNTIYF | TGTGCCAGCAGCCTTTCACAGGGGGGCTCTGGAAACACCATATATTTT
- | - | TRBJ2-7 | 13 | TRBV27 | CASSLGQSYEQYF | TGTGCCAGCAGTTTAGGCCAGTCCTACGAGCAGTACTTC
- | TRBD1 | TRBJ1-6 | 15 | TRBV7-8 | CASSSSGTATSPLHF | TGTGCCAGCAGCTCATCCGGGACAGCCACTTCACCCCTCCACTTT
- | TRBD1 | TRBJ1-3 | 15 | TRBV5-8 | CASSLRGQGASSIYF | TGTGCCAGCAGCTTGCGAGGACAGGGGGCCTCCTCCATATATTTT
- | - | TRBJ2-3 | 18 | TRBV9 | CASSVGPRPSGSTDTQYF | TGTGCCAGCAGCGTTGGCCCGCGCCCGAGCGGGAGCACAGATACGCAGTATTTT
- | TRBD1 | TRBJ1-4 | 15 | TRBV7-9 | CASSSGTGGGEKLFF | TGTGCCAGCAGCTCGGGGACAGGGGGCGGAGAAAAACTGTTTTTT
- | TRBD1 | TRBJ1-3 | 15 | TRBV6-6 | CASSSLDRGGNTIYF | TGTGCCAGCAGTTCCTTGGACAGGGGCGGAAACACCATATATTTT
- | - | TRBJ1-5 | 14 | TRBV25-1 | CASSAIASNQPQHF | TGTGCCAGCAGTGCTATAGCTTCCAATCAGCCCCAGCATTTT